Shown below are 10 T cell receptor beta chains from a single sample sequenced in a study of blood T cell repertoires in COVID-19. Profiling relied on immunoSEQ multiplex PCR, and the TCRdb table lists in-frame clones only, not all of them. The table shows some 260,000 clones, with approximately 80% occurring only once. The sample was peripheral blood. The receptors stem from an elderly man with acute or convalescent COVID-19.

This chain uses TRBV27 with TRBJ2-7; 11 bases align to TRBD2. The V gene end was trimmed by 5 bases and the J gene end by 4 bases; junction bases not matched to a gene: 13. Germline-derived CDR1 and CDR2 are MNHEY and SMNVEV (reference sequence). This CDR3 has 17 amino acids. The CDR3 region is CASSPFSLSGRGYEQYF. For the CDR3, the DNA is TGTGCCAGCAGTCCCTTTTCCCTTAGCGGGAGGGGATACGAGCAGTACTTC.

This clone was seen just once. The V call is TRBV6-5, the J call TRBJ1-6; D remains unclear. V was clipped by 8 bases and J by 0 bases, with 8 bases between them. Germline CDR1 is MNHEY and CDR2 is SVGAGI. This CDR3 comprises 14 residues. The CDR3 nucleotides read TGTGCCAGCCTGGGCTTCTCCTATAATTCACCCCTCCACTTT. Translation gives CASLGFSYNSPLHF.

This chain links TRBV6-2 or TRBV6-3 with TRBJ2-1; 8 nucleotides line up with TRBD1. CDR1 is MNHEY, CDR2 SVGEGT, per germline. CDR3 size: 15 residues. Trimming at V came to 4 bases and at J to 2 bases, leaving 4 bases not matched to a gene. The chain's CDR3 is CASSFGQGPYNEQFF. The CDR3 region has the DNA TGTGCCAGCAGTTTTGGACAGGGCCCCTACAATGAGCAGTTCTTC.

The chain couples TRBV5-4 to TRBJ2-2, with 9 positions matching TRBD1. The V and J ends lost 0 bases and 7 bases, in that order; junction bases with no gene match: 4. Germline CDR1 SGHNT, CDR2 YYREEE (reference sequence). This CDR3 has 15 residues. CDR3 DNA: TGTGCCAGCAGCTTGGCACAGGGGGCAGGCGGGGAGCTGTTTTTT. As protein: CASSLAQGAGGELFF.

The chain recombines TRBV9 with TRBJ2-1; 9 nucleotides align to TRBD2. This CDR3 contains 16 residues. In germline, CDR1 is SGDLS, CDR2 YYNGEE. J was trimmed by 12 bases and V by 0 bases; bases with no gene match: 13. The DNA of the CDR3 is TGTGCCAGCAGCGTAGACATCGGCGGGGGGGCACAGGTGCAGTTCTTC. This sequence encodes CASSVDIGGGAQVQFF.

This clone was recorded a few times. The V gene is TRBV7-9, the J gene TRBJ2-7; D possibly corresponds to TRBD1 (6 bases). The CDR3 covers 15 residues. Trimming took off 0 bases at V and 3 bases at J, with 12 bases between the two ends. In germline, CDR1 is SEHNR, CDR2 FQNEAQ (reference sequence). The CDR3 DNA is TGTGCCAGCAGCTTAGCGGACAGCCCGTACTACGAGCAGTACTTC. It specifies CASSLADSPYYEQYF. Full variable domain (outside the CDR3, taken from reference TRBV7-9 and TRBJ2-7): DTGVSQNPRHKITKRGQNVTFRCDPISEHNRLYWYRQTLGQGPEFLTYFQNEAQLEKSRLLSDRFSAERPKGSFSTLEIQRTEQGDSAMYLCASSLADSPYYEQYFGPGTRLTVT.

CDR3 in DNA: TGTGCCAGCAGCCGCCTCAGGGGGCGAACTGAAGCTTTCTTT. It encodes CASSRLRGRTEAFF. V is TRBV3-1 (or the pseudogene TRBV3-2) and J is TRBJ1-1; 8 nucleotides align to TRBD1. CDR1 and CDR2 (germline): LGHDT, YNNKEL (reference sequence). Trimming cost V 4 bases and J 5 bases; bases outside gene matches: 6. The CDR3 spans 14 residues.

The genes are TRBV6-2 or TRBV6-3 and TRBJ2-1, with D maybe TRBD2 (6 bases). The CDR3 length is 14 residues. Trimming cost V 1 base and J 7 bases, with 11 bases left between them. From germline, CDR1 is MNHEY and CDR2 SVGEGT. As DNA, the CDR3 is TGTGCCAGCAGTTACTTCGGGAGTCTAAATGAGCAGTTCTTC. Protein: CASSYFGSLNEQFF.

In this sample, this clone turned up once. The sample contains more than one DNA sequence encoding this CDR3. The chain is built from TRBV19 and TRBJ1-2; the D is unclear. This CDR3 spans 14 amino acids. Trimming removed 3 bases from V and 8 bases from J, with 16 bases in between. Germline loops: CDR1 LNHDA, CDR2 SQIVND (reference sequence). CDR3 in DNA: TGTGCCAGTAGTATGACCGGGCCCTCGGGGGGCTACACCTTC. As protein: CASSMTGPSGGYTF.

The chain employs TRBV9 and TRBJ2-2; 10 bases are a match to TRBD1. The CDR3 is 18 amino acids. Germline V gives CDR1 SGDLS, CDR2 YYNGEE. Losses at the gene ends were 1 base for V and 0 bases for J; bases not matched to a gene: 6. The DNA of the CDR3 is TGTGCCAGCAGCGTACTCCCCGGGACAGGGGCGAACACCGGGGAGCTGTTTTTT. Translating gives CASSVLPGTGANTGELFF.